A single T cell receptor (beta chain) is shown here with its context. No antigen is known for it. Its ends do not fully match the called genes, so a read error is possible. Germline V gives CDR1 SGHTA, CDR2 FQGTGA. The CDR3 runs to 14 residues. Combining a sample-barcoded 5' primer with a J-beta primer mix, a second PCR ran for 7 to 11 cycles. The yield of each sample was at least 2.5 million CDR3-containing paired-end reads. TCRdb reprocessed the 5' RACE reads via MiXCR and lists one record per CDR3 protein. The data contain hundreds of thousands of distinct CDR3 sequences, 21% of them singletons. This sample was taken from a study of blood T cells in healthy people across ages. Study outcomes and limitations: The CMV status of each donor remained undetermined, and this could have confounded shifts in expanded clonotypes. Diversity estimated from one million T cells was considered an underestimate.

The receptor's source is a man between 65 and 85 years old in good health. Sequencing used blood. The chain couples TRBV7-3 to TRBJ2-5; TRBD1 might be the D (6 bases). CDR3 nucleotide sequence: TGTGCCAGCAGCTTAACCCCAAAGGGGGAGACCCATTACTTC. Protein product: CASSLTPKGETHYF.